Presented here are 25 T cell receptor beta chains from one specimen sequenced in a study of blood T cell repertoires in COVID-19. Generated by immunoSEQ multiplex PCR, the TCRdb table keeps only in-frame clones and is missing some. There are hundreds of thousands of clones in the sample; 80% to 90% occur only once, and 3.6% lies in the top ten. Sequencing used PBMCs or T cells enriched from blood (not recorded which). The receptor source for this set is a woman in her thirties or forties who had been exposed to COVID-19.

CDR3 bases: TGTGCCAGCATGGGACAGGCAGACGGCTATGGCTACACCTTC. Translation gives CASMGQADGYGYTF. This sequence joins TRBV19 and TRBJ1-2, with TRBD1 identical over 8 bases. CDR1 and CDR2 from the germline V gene are LNHDA and SQIVND (reference sequence). The CDR3 covers 14 residues. V dropped 9 bases and J dropped 4; count of bases not matched to a gene: 10.

The chain joins TRBV7-9 to TRBJ1-5; no clear D. The V end was cut by 2 bases, the J end by 1 base, with 15 bases between. This CDR3 contains 17 residues. CDR1 is SEHNR, CDR2 FQNEAQ, per germline (reference sequence). The CDR3 DNA reads as TGTGCCAGCAGCTTAACCCTGGACTCAGGCAGCAATCAGCCCCAGCATTTT. Translating gives CASSLTLDSGSNQPQHF.

The CDR3 sequence: CASSQDLSEYQETQYF. CDR3 DNA: TGTGCCAGCAGCCAAGATTTGTCAGAATACCAAGAGACCCAGTACTTC. This rearrangement joins TRBV4-2 to TRBJ2-5; D remains unclear. CDR1 and CDR2 (germline): LGHNA, YNFKEQ. This CDR3 has 16 residues. Deletions cut 0 bases from V and 0 bases from J, with 11 bases between.

There are a few counts of this clone. The V gene is TRBV4-1, the J gene TRBJ2-1; TRBD1 aligns across 9 bases. The germline CDR1 and CDR2 sequences are MGHRA and YSYEKL. The junction had 7 bases not matched to a gene; V was cut back by 1 base and J by 0 bases. The CDR3 spans 18 residues. In DNA, the CDR3 is TGCGCCAGCAGCCAAGTGGGGACAGGGAGGTCCTCCTACAATGAGCAGTTCTTC. Protein sequence: CASSQVGTGRSSYNEQFF.

This chain uses TRBV6-1 with TRBJ1-4; 9 bases are shared with TRBD1. Germline values: CDR1 MNHNS, CDR2 SASEGT. The V and J ends lost 4 bases and 7 bases, in that order; junction bases with no gene match: 10. CDR3 size: 16 residues. In DNA form, the CDR3 reads TGTGCCAGCAGTGGTCCCGGGACAGGGTATGGTGAAAAACTGTTTTTT. Protein sequence: CASSGPGTGYGEKLFF.

On this clone itself: The sample carries other DNA sequences with the same CDR3. In DNA, the CDR3 is TGTGCCTGGAGGAGGCAGGGGAACACTGAAGCTTTCTTT. Encoded protein: CAWRRQGNTEAFF. V gene TRBV30 combines with J gene TRBJ1-1; TRBD1 is a possible D gene (5 bases). V was clipped by 3 bases and J by 1 base, with 9 bases between them. Looked up from germline, CDR1 is GTSNPN and CDR2 is SVGIG (reference sequence). The length of the CDR3 is 13 residues.

The chain joins TRBV5-5 to TRBJ2-1, with D possibly TRBD1 on 5 matching bases. CDR3 length equals 13 residues. Per the germline V gene, CDR1 is SGHKS and CDR2 is YYEKEE (reference sequence). V was clipped by 3 bases and J by 4 bases, with 8 bases between them. CDR3 bases: TGTGCCAGCAGCTCTACAGGATACAATGAGCAGTTCTTC. This sequence encodes CASSSTGYNEQFF.

The CDR3 sequence: CASSRGRGRTDTQYF. The CDR3 nucleotides read TGTGCCAGCAGCCGAGGCCGAGGGAGGACAGATACGCAGTATTTT. This chain uses TRBV5-5 with TRBJ2-3; weak D call: TRBD2 (6 bases). Germline-derived CDR1 and CDR2 are SGHKS and YYEKEE (reference sequence). The CDR3 sequence is 15 residues long. Trimming took off 4 bases at V and 3 bases at J, with 15 bases between the two ends.

The chain has TRBV10-2 and TRBJ2-5; tentatively, D is TRBD1 (5 bases). There are 15 residues in the CDR3. The ends were cut back, 8 bases at V and 9 bases at J, with 25 bases in the middle. Germline V lookup: CDR1 WSHSY, CDR2 SAAADI. As DNA, the CDR3 is TGCGCCAGCCTCGATCTACAGGTTTCGTCGAGGTCCCAGTACTTC. This encodes CASLDLQVSSRSQYF.

V and J are TRBV9 and TRBJ2-1; 9 bases are a match to TRBD2. With 3 bases clipped from V and 2 bases from J, the junction kept 6 bases outside the gene matches. From germline, CDR1 is SGDLS and CDR2 YYNGEE. The CDR3 length is 16 residues. CDR3 DNA: TGTGCCAGCAGCGCGAAGCGGGGGGCGACCTACAATGAGCAGTTCTTC. Translation gives CASSAKRGATYNEQFF.

The chain employs TRBV6-5 and TRBJ1-5; 12 bases agree with TRBD1. The germline V gene encodes CDR1 MNHEY and CDR2 SVGAGI. The CDR3 is made up of 15 amino acids. Losses at the gene ends were 8 bases for V and 7 bases for J; bases not matched to a gene: 9. CDR3 sequence: CASGGTGGAGQPQHF. DNA of the CDR3: TGTGCCAGCGGGGGGACAGGGGGCGCGGGGCAGCCCCAGCATTTT.

V and J are TRBV27 and TRBJ1-1, with 9 bases identical to TRBD1. The CDR3 extends over 15 amino acids. V was pared by 4 bases and J by 4 bases, with 7 bases of the junction left unmatched. The germline V gene has CDR1 MNHEY and CDR2 SMNVEV (reference sequence). In DNA form, the CDR3 reads TGTGCCAGCAGTTCACACCGACAGGGGGGCACTGAAGCTTTCTTT. Protein: CASSSHRQGGTEAFF.

The rearrangement joins TRBV28 to TRBJ2-7; D is possibly TRBD2 (6 bases). Trimming shortened V by 4 bases and J by 2 bases, and 12 bases separated the two germline ends. Germline lookup yields CDR1 MDHEN and CDR2 SYDVKM. This CDR3 comprises 14 residues. The CDR3 DNA follows: TGTGCCAGCAGTTCGCCGGGAGTGCCCTACGAGCAGTACTTC. Residues: CASSSPGVPYEQYF.

The table lists this clone with a count of one. The rearrangement links TRBV19 to TRBJ1-4; 11 nucleotides line up with TRBD1. The V segment lost 11 bases and the J segment 6 bases; nucleotides outside the gene matches: 5. Germline V gene data show CDR1 as LNHDA and CDR2 as SQIVND (reference sequence). The CDR3 loop spans 13 amino acids. The CDR3 DNA follows: TGTGCCGCAACGGGACAGGGGGATGAAAAACTGTTTTTT. Translation gives CAATGQGDEKLFF.

This chain joins TRBV6-6 and TRBJ1-1, with TRBD1 matching over 7 bases. The CDR3 sequence is 13 residues long. The germline gives CDR1 MNHNY, CDR2 SVGAGI (reference sequence). J was trimmed by 5 bases and V by 6 bases; bases with no gene match: 6. CDR3 sequence reads: CASSPDRDTEAFF. DNA of the CDR3: TGTGCCAGCAGCCCAGACAGGGATACTGAAGCTTTCTTT.

The V gene is TRBV5-1, the J gene TRBJ1-1; TRBD1 might be the D (6 bases). Germline-derived CDR1 and CDR2 are SGHRS and YFSETQ. This CDR3 contains 15 residues. Between the trimmed V and J ends, which lost 4 bases and 5 bases, there was a span of 18 bases. DNA for the CDR3: TGCGCCAGCAGCGACGTAGACAGGACGAGGACTGAAGCTTTCTTT. As protein: CASSDVDRTRTEAFF.

This clone has just a few counts. The chain links TRBV14 to TRBJ2-3; D remains ambiguous. The CDR3 runs to 16 residues. Germline loops: CDR1 SGHDN, CDR2 FVKESK. The V gene lost 4 bases and the J gene lost 3 bases, with 17 bases spanning the gap. CDR3 loop: CASSPMTSVRTDTQYF. The CDR3 region has the DNA TGTGCCAGCAGCCCTATGACTTCCGTTCGGACAGATACGCAGTATTTT.

The J gene is TRBJ1-4, the V gene TRBV5-4; D remains unclear. Per germline, CDR1 SGHNT and CDR2 YYREEE (reference sequence). V lost 0 bases and J 5 bases, leaving 8 bases between the germline ends. The CDR3 totals 14 residues. CDR3 in DNA: TGTGCCAGCAGCTTGGGAGGGTCCAATGAAAAACTGTTTTTT. It codes for CASSLGGSNEKLFF.

This sequence joins TRBV7-2 and TRBJ2-7; TRBD2 is a possible D gene (6 bases). The CDR3 covers 17 residues. Trimming took off 3 bases at V and 2 bases at J, with 20 bases between the two ends. The germline gives CDR1 SGHTA, CDR2 FQGNSA. CDR3 protein: CASSFSGYWGEAYEQYF. CDR3 nucleotide sequence: TGTGCCAGCAGCTTTAGTGGGTATTGGGGGGAAGCCTACGAGCAGTACTTC.

This chain uses TRBV28 with TRBJ2-3; maybe TRBD1 (5 bases). CDR3 size: 12 residues. V was shortened by 8 bases and J by 7 bases, with 13 bases between the two germline ends. In germline, CDR1 is MDHEN, CDR2 SYDVKM. The chain's CDR3 is CASCSGSNTQYF. CDR3 coding DNA: TGTGCCAGCTGCTCAGGGTCTAATACGCAGTATTTT. The full variable domain, with the rest looked up from reference TRBV28 and TRBJ2-3, is DVKVTQSSRYLVKRTGEKVFLECVQDMDHENMFWYRQDPGLGLRLIYFSYDVKMKEKGDIPEGYSVSREKKERFSLILESASTNQTSMYLCASCSGSNTQYFGPGTRLTVL.

V gene TRBV5-1 combines with J gene TRBJ1-1; TRBD1 matches at 7 bases. Germline V gene sequence: CDR1 SGHRS, CDR2 YFSETQ. V was clipped by 4 bases and J by 3 bases; unmatched bases: 6. This CDR3 is 14 amino acids long. The DNA for the CDR3 is TGCGCCAGCAGCGGGTGGACAGGAGACACTGAAGCTTTCTTT. Protein sequence: CASSGWTGDTEAFF.

The chain joins TRBV7-2 to TRBJ1-3, with D unresolved. The CDR3 loop spans 13 amino acids. The germline V gene has CDR1 SGHTA and CDR2 FQGNSA. Trimming left V 8 bases short and J 0 bases short, with 8 bases between. DNA of the CDR3: TGTGCCAGCTCCTCACACTCTGGAAACACCATATATTTT. This codes for CASSSHSGNTIYF.

To note about this clone: The sample carries other DNA sequences with the same CDR3. The chain links TRBV6-5 to TRBJ2-7; maybe TRBD1 (5 bases). The CDR3 covers 13 residues. The germline V and J ends were trimmed by 6 bases and 2 bases, with 11 bases remaining between them. The germline V gene has CDR1 MNHEY and CDR2 SVGAGI. CDR3 sequence reads: CASSQTGPYEQYF. CDR3 DNA: TGTGCCAGCAGCCAAACAGGTCCCTACGAGCAGTACTTC.

This chain joins TRBV30 and TRBJ1-1; D perhaps matches TRBD1 (5 bases). Germline-derived CDR1 and CDR2 are GTSNPN and SVGIG (reference sequence). The CDR3 contains 12 residues. Between the trimmed V and J ends, which lost 4 bases and 3 bases, there was a span of 9 bases. The CDR3 DNA follows: TGTGCCTGGACAGGGCGGTACACTGAAGCTTTCTTT. This translates into CAWTGRYTEAFF. The variable domain in full, with the rest retrieved from reference TRBV30 and TRBJ1-1, is SQTIHQWPATLVQPVGSPLSLECTVEGTSNPNLYWYRQAAGRGLQLLFYSVGIGQISSEVPQNLSASRPQDRQFILSSKKLLLSDSGFYLCAWTGRYTEAFFGQGTRLTVV.

The rearrangement links TRBV29-1 to TRBJ1-2, with D perhaps TRBD1 (6 bases). Germline V gene lookup returns CDR1 SQVTM and CDR2 ANQGSEA. The CDR3 is 15 residues long. Trimming left V 2 bases short and J 4 bases short, with 17 bases between. Here the CDR3 DNA reads TGCAGCGTTGAAAGTCGGACAGAGGGCGGCTATGGCTACACCTTC. It specifies CSVESRTEGGYGYTF.